These 30 T cell receptor beta chains were all obtained from the same sample, sequenced in a study of siplizumab effects on memory and regulatory T cells. The assay was immunoSEQ multiplex PCR, and TCRdb's table has in-frame clones only and misses some. The data contain 95,000 to 100,000 clones, around 90% of them singletons. The specimen was non-Treg CD4+ T cells sorted from blood. These receptors originate from a human donor in good health.

This chain joins TRBV11-2 and TRBJ2-3; D is perhaps TRBD1 (5 bases). Trimming pared 5 bases from V and 8 bases from J, leaving 11 bases between. This CDR3 has 12 residues. Germline V lookup: CDR1 SGHAT, CDR2 FQNNGV. This CDR3 is CASSTARGTQYF. The CDR3 region has the DNA TGTGCCAGCAGCACCGCTAGGGGTACGCAGTATTTT. Supplemented by reference TRBV11-2 and TRBJ2-3, the full variable domain reads EAGVAQSPRYKIIEKRQSVAFWCNPISGHATLYWYQQILGQGPKLLIQFQNNGVVDDSQLPKDRFSAERLKGVDSTLKIQPAKLEDSAVYLCASSTARGTQYFGPGTRLTVL.

This chain connects TRBV27 to TRBJ2-2; the match to TRBD2 covers 7 bases. Germline V gene sequence: CDR1 MNHEY, CDR2 SMNVEV (reference sequence). This CDR3 is 14 amino acids long. V gave up 6 bases and J gave up 2 bases; unmatched junction bases: 3. The CDR3 here is CASREGLNTGELFF. In nucleotides, the CDR3 is TGTGCCAGCAGGGAGGGACTAAACACCGGGGAGCTGTTTTTT.

The V gene is TRBV5-8, the J gene TRBJ1-2, with 9 bases aligning to TRBD1. With 6 bases clipped from V and 4 bases from J, the junction kept 4 bases outside the gene matches. The V gene's germline CDR1 is SGHTS and CDR2 YDEGEE. This CDR3 has 13 amino acids. DNA of the CDR3: TGTGCCAGCAAAATACAGGGGGCCTATGGCTACACCTTC. As protein: CASKIQGAYGYTF.

The CDR3 DNA sequence: TGTGCCAGCAGTTACGCCAGGATACCGCGTGGCTACGAGCAGTACTTC. Encoded protein: CASSYARIPRGYEQYF. This chain links TRBV6-7 with TRBJ2-7; D gene uncertain. TRBV6-7 has ORF status, its function being uncertain. Trimming took 2 bases from V and 3 from J, leaving 17 bases between them. This CDR3 has 16 residues.

The chain employs TRBV11-2 and TRBJ2-2; D is undetermined. This CDR3 is 14 amino acids long. Germline loops: CDR1 SGHAT, CDR2 FQNNGV. Trimming shortened V by 0 bases and J by 4 bases, and 6 bases separated the two germline ends. CDR3 sequence: CASSLERITGELFF. CDR3 coding DNA: TGTGCCAGCAGCTTAGAAAGGATCACCGGGGAGCTGTTTTTT.

The chain uses TRBV6-1 and TRBJ1-4, with D hard to call. The CDR3 covers 14 residues. From germline, CDR1 is MNHNS and CDR2 SASEGT. V gave up 3 bases and J gave up 4 bases, with 9 bases separating them. The CDR3 bases are TGTGCCAGCAGTGACCTAGGAGGTAATGAAAAACTGTTTTTT. Translating it yields CASSDLGGNEKLFF.

The chain uses TRBV19 and TRBJ2-1, with 8 nucleotides matching TRBD2. The germline gives CDR1 LNHDA, CDR2 SQIVND (reference sequence). With V trimmed by 4 bases and J by 4 bases, 9 bases remained unmatched. The CDR3 contains 16 residues. CDR3 DNA sequence: TGTGCCAGTAGTACCTCCCGGGGGGGGAGATACAATGAGCAGTTCTTC. Translation gives CASSTSRGGRYNEQFF.

A single count supports this clone. The chain carries TRBV28 and TRBJ1-5, with a weak D call TRBD1 (6 bases). The CDR3 has 15 amino acids. Per the germline V gene, CDR1 is MDHEN and CDR2 is SYDVKM. V was trimmed by 7 bases and J by 5 bases, leaving 18 bases between them. The CDR3 sequence: CASTWGALQYQPQHF. For the CDR3, the DNA is TGTGCCAGCACCTGGGGGGCCCTCCAATATCAGCCCCAGCATTTT.

The chain carries TRBV11-3 and TRBJ1-6; D ambiguous. Between the trimmed V and J ends, which lost 3 bases and 7 bases, there was a span of 10 bases. Germline V gene sequence: CDR1 SGHNT, CDR2 YENEEA. This CDR3 is built from 14 residues. The CDR3 coding sequence is TGTGCCAGCAGCTTGAAGAGGGAAAATTCACCCCTCCACTTT. It specifies CASSLKRENSPLHF.

The chain combines TRBV5-8 with TRBJ1-5; 8 nucleotides agree with TRBD1. Trimming took 0 bases from V and 7 from J; bases not matched to a gene: 6. The germline gives CDR1 SGHTS, CDR2 YDEGEE. CDR3 size: 15 residues. CDR3 in DNA: TGTGCCAGCAGCTTGGGACAGGGGCAGGGGCAGCCCCAGCATTTT. Amino acid sequence: CASSLGQGQGQPQHF.

The J gene is TRBJ2-7, the V gene TRBV18; 9 bases align to TRBD1. Germline values: CDR1 KGHSH, CDR2 LQKENI. The CDR3 has 16 amino acids. The J segment lost 2 bases and the V segment lost 3 bases, leaving 8 bases of the junction unmatched. CDR3 region: CASSPPPGQGPYEQYF. Written as DNA, the CDR3 is TGTGCCAGCTCACCCCCCCCGGGACAGGGCCCCTACGAGCAGTACTTC.

This clone was seen just once. V and J are TRBV28 and TRBJ1-1; no definite D call. The germline V and J ends were trimmed by 5 bases and 6 bases, with 7 bases remaining between them. The germline V gene has CDR1 MDHEN and CDR2 SYDVKM. The CDR3 consists of 11 residues. The CDR3, as DNA: TGTGCCAGCAGTCAGAGGTCTGAAGCTTTCTTT. It yields the protein CASSQRSEAFF.

V and J are TRBV5-6 and TRBJ2-1; D gene ambiguous. The CDR3 extends over 11 amino acids. Germline CDR1 is SGHDT and CDR2 is YYEEEE. V gave up 4 bases and J gave up 12 bases, with 11 bases separating them. The CDR3 DNA follows: TGTGCCAGCAGCCGGGTAGACGCGCAGTTCTTC. It yields the protein CASSRVDAQFF. Supplemented by reference TRBV5-6 and TRBJ2-1, the full variable domain reads DAGVTQSPTHLIKTRGQQVTLRCSPKSGHDTVSWYQQALGQGPQFIFQYYEEEERQRGNFPDRFSGHQFPNYSSELNVNALLLGDSALYLCASSRVDAQFFGPGTRLTVL.

The V and J genes are TRBV5-1 and TRBJ2-2; no firm D call. The CDR3 is 13 residues long. Trimming stripped 0 bases from V and 7 bases from J, with 7 bases between. Germline CDR1 reads SGHRS; CDR2 reads YFSETQ. Here the CDR3 reads CASSLASHGELFF. CDR3 DNA: TGCGCCAGCAGCTTGGCGTCCCACGGGGAGCTGTTTTTT.

The V call is TRBV19, the J call TRBJ2-3; 7 bases fit TRBD2. Germline CDR1 and CDR2: LNHDA and SQIVND (reference sequence). The CDR3 length is 13 residues. Germline trimming cut 5 bases from V and 6 bases from J; bases unmatched to any gene: 5. CDR3 DNA: TGTGCCAGTAGTGAGGGAGGGAGGGATACGCAGTATTTT. This encodes CASSEGGRDTQYF.

The rearrangement uses TRBV18 and TRBJ2-7, with D hard to call. Trimming stripped 1 base from V and 2 bases from J, with 12 bases between. Germline CDR1 reads KGHSH; CDR2 reads LQKENI. The CDR3 loop spans 15 amino acids. CDR3 protein: CASSPRGVRAYEQYF. As DNA, the CDR3 is TGTGCCAGCTCACCACGTGGGGTCCGGGCCTACGAGCAGTACTTC. Variable domain in full (rest from reference TRBV18 and TRBJ2-7): NAGVMQNPRHLVRRRGQEARLRCSPMKGHSHVYWYRQLPEEGLKFMVYLQKENIIDESGMPKERFSAEFPKEGPSILRIQQVVRGDSAAYFCASSPRGVRAYEQYFGPGTRLTVT.

This clone was seen a few times. The V call is TRBV30, the J call TRBJ2-2; 10 bases map to TRBD1. There are 16 residues in the CDR3. Germline assignment: CDR1 GTSNPN and CDR2 SVGIG (reference sequence). With 7 bases clipped from V and 7 bases from J, the junction kept 15 bases outside the gene matches. The CDR3 sequence: CAYYFPGQGSVGELFF. The CDR3 region has the DNA TGTGCCTACTACTTTCCGGGACAGGGGTCGGTCGGGGAGCTGTTTTTT. Drawing the rest from reference TRBV30 and TRBJ2-2, the complete variable domain is SQTIHQWPATLVQPVGSPLSLECTVEGTSNPNLYWYRQAAGRGLQLLFYSVGIGQISSEVPQNLSASRPQDRQFILSSKKLLLSDSGFYLCAYYFPGQGSVGELFFGEGSRLTVL.

The CDR3 DNA is TGTGCCAGCTCACCACTCACAGCTACAGATACGCAGTATTTT. It encodes CASSPLTATDTQYF. V is TRBV18 and J is TRBJ2-3; D remains ambiguous. This CDR3 has 14 residues. The germline CDR1 and CDR2 sequences are KGHSH and LQKENI. The V and J ends lost 1 base and 3 bases respectively, with 8 bases between them.

The V gene is TRBV19, the J gene TRBJ1-5; D remains ambiguous. This CDR3 is built from 14 residues. From germline, CDR1 is LNHDA and CDR2 SQIVND (reference sequence). V was cut by 7 bases and J by 5 bases, with 15 bases left in between. CDR3: CASKEGLVDQPQHF. The CDR3 nucleotides read TGTGCCAGTAAGGAAGGATTAGTCGATCAGCCCCAGCATTTT.

This chain uses TRBV13 with TRBJ2-7; no clear D. The germline gives CDR1 PRHDT, CDR2 FYEKMQ (reference sequence). The CDR3 sequence is 16 residues long. V lost 5 bases and J lost 3, with 20 bases in between. CDR3 in amino acids: CASSPREQVAHYEQYF. CDR3 DNA: TGTGCCAGCAGCCCCCGTGAGCAGGTTGCCCACTACGAGCAGTACTTC.

As concerns this clone: A read error may account for a junction end that differs from germline. V and J are TRBV7-7 and TRBJ1-5; D remains unclear. CDR1 is SSHAT, CDR2 FNYEAQ, per germline (reference sequence). The CDR3 is 13 residues long. This chain's CDR3 is CASSLAIDQPQHF. In DNA form, the CDR3 reads TGTGCTAGCAGCTTAGCTATCGATCAGCCCCAGCATTTT.

V and J are TRBV29-1 and TRBJ2-1, with 8 bases fitting TRBD2. The CDR3 is 14 amino acids. Germline V lookup: CDR1 SQVTM, CDR2 ANQGSEA. V shed 2 bases and J 5 bases; nucleotides not matched to a gene: 5. The CDR3 DNA sequence: TGCAGCGTTGAAAGGCTAGCGGGCCACAATGAGCAGTTCTTC. Encoded protein: CSVERLAGHNEQFF.

Only one count was recorded for this clone. The chain combines TRBV6-1 with TRBJ2-7; no clear D gene. V shed 3 bases and J shed 2 bases, with 8 bases lying between them. This CDR3 has 13 amino acids. Per the germline V gene, CDR1 is MNHNS and CDR2 is SASEGT. CDR3 region: CASSERIAYEQYF. In nucleotides, the CDR3 is TGTGCCAGCAGTGAGAGGATCGCCTACGAGCAGTACTTC.

J is TRBJ2-1 and V is TRBV6-6; 8 nucleotides line up with TRBD1. The CDR3 covers 13 residues. Germline V lookup: CDR1 MNHNY, CDR2 SVGAGI (reference sequence). V lost 6 bases and J lost 8; bases outside the gene matches: 6. The CDR3 reads CASSRRTGYEQFF. CDR3 bases: TGTGCCAGCAGCCGTCGGACAGGGTATGAGCAGTTCTTC.

The genes are TRBV9 and TRBJ1-2, with TRBD1 as a possible D gene (6 bases). Trimming shortened V by 0 bases and J by 3 bases, and 15 bases separated the two germline ends. The germline V gene encodes CDR1 SGDLS and CDR2 YYNGEE. This CDR3 comprises 16 residues. CDR3: CASSVADDRRDYGYTF. The CDR3 DNA reads TGTGCCAGCAGCGTAGCCGACGACAGGCGAGACTATGGCTACACCTTC.

V gene TRBV7-2 combines with J gene TRBJ2-3; 9 positions agree with TRBD2. Germline V gene sequence: CDR1 SGHTA, CDR2 FQGNSA. Losses at the gene ends were 4 bases for V and 3 bases for J; bases not matched to a gene: 8. CDR3 length: 16 amino acids. The CDR3 sequence is CASSSRLSGRTDTQYF. For the CDR3, the DNA is TGTGCCAGCAGCTCCCGTTTGAGCGGGAGGACAGATACGCAGTATTTT.

The chain employs TRBV27 and TRBJ1-1; D uncertain. Trimming shortened V by 5 bases and J by 7 bases, and 20 bases separated the two germline ends. The CDR3 has 15 amino acids. The germline V gene has CDR1 MNHEY and CDR2 SMNVEV (reference sequence). CDR3 amino acids: CASSLRPGRSGEAFF. CDR3 DNA: TGTGCCAGCAGTCTCAGACCCGGTCGTTCGGGTGAAGCTTTCTTT.

The chain links TRBV18 to TRBJ1-1, with a possible D match to TRBD1 (6 bases). With 2 bases removed from V and 2 bases from J, the gap between germline ends came to 9 bases. This CDR3 region has 14 residues. Germline V gene sequence: CDR1 KGHSH, CDR2 LQKENI. In DNA form, the CDR3 reads TGTGCCAGCTCACCAGCGGACAGCAACACTGAAGCTTTCTTT. Protein sequence: CASSPADSNTEAFF.

V is TRBV6-1 and J is TRBJ2-7, with 8 bases lining up with TRBD1. V lost 6 bases and J lost 12; bases outside the gene matches: 19. CDR1 and CDR2 from the germline V gene are MNHNS and SASEGT. The CDR3 is made up of 15 amino acids. The CDR3 DNA sequence: TGTGCCAGCAGGCCGCCCGGGACAGGCCTCCAACCGCGGTACTTC. This translates into CASRPPGTGLQPRYF.

The chain links TRBV27 to TRBJ2-5, with TRBD1 identical over 7 bases. Germline V lookup: CDR1 MNHEY, CDR2 SMNVEV (reference sequence). After removal of 6 bases from V and 5 bases from J, the junction contained 21 bases not matched to a gene. The CDR3 extends over 18 amino acids. Written as DNA, the CDR3 is TGTGCCAGCAGCCAGGGGGTGGCAGGGGTCCAGGCCAGGGAGACCCAGTACTTC. Amino acids: CASSQGVAGVQARETQYF.